The 29 T cell receptor beta chains below all came from one sample that was sequenced in a study of vaccination effects on CD4 cells after COVID-19. The antigens for these receptors are not known. ViraFEST used viral peptide pools to expand antigen-specific CD4+ T cells before sequencing. Isolating CD4+ T cells followed roughly ten days of culture. Vaccinated recipients, who were negative for nucleocapsid antibodies, had no history of SARS-CoV-2 infection. Sequencing used immunoSEQ multiplex PCR; TCRdb keeps in-frame clones, though not all of them. The data hold tens of thousands of clones, with roughly 76% observed a single time. Sequences were derived from CD4+ T cells from PBMCs cultured with SARS-CoV-2 spike peptides, sampled before COVID-19 vaccination. The origin of the receptors is a human donor who received a COVID-19 vaccine.

The J gene is TRBJ1-2, the V gene TRBV11-2; TRBD1 matches at 7 bases. The CDR3 runs to 12 residues. CDR1 is SGHAT, CDR2 FQNNGV, per germline. Unmatched junction bases numbered 1, after V lost 4 bases and J lost 5 bases. This CDR3 is CASSSGGYGYTF. In DNA form, the CDR3 reads TGTGCCAGCAGCTCAGGGGGTTATGGCTACACCTTC.

This rearrangement joins TRBV29-1 to TRBJ1-1; the D gene is possibly TRBD1 (5 bases). V gave up 6 bases and J gave up 6 bases, with 17 bases separating them. Germline values: CDR1 SQVTM, CDR2 ANQGSEA. CDR3 size: 13 residues. DNA of the CDR3: TGCAGCGTGATGGGGCGGGCGACGTCTGAAGCTTTCTTT. Its translation is CSVMGRATSEAFF.

The chain combines TRBV7-9 with TRBJ2-1; 10 nucleotides agree with TRBD2. The CDR3 contains 17 residues. V lost 2 bases, J lost 6 bases, and 10 bases stayed unmatched. Germline lookup yields CDR1 SEHNR and CDR2 FQNEAQ (reference sequence). CDR3 DNA: TGTGCCAGCAGCTTACATCTAGCGGGAGATTATTCCAATGAGCAGTTCTTC. Protein sequence: CASSLHLAGDYSNEQFF. Based on the CDR3 plus reference TRBV7-9 and TRBJ2-1, the full variable domain is DTGVSQNPRHKITKRGQNVTFRCDPISEHNRLYWYRQTLGQGPEFLTYFQNEAQLEKSRLLSDRFSAERPKGSFSTLEIQRTEQGDSAMYLCASSLHLAGDYSNEQFFGPGTRLTVL.

In the case of this clone: A far larger clone is one base from this, pointing to a likely read error. The V and J genes are TRBV2 and TRBJ1-2; no clear D. The V end lost 6 bases, the J end lost 1 base, and 3 bases lay between the germline ends. Germline V gene lookup returns CDR1 SNHLY and CDR2 FYNNEI. The CDR3 covers 11 residues. The CDR3 reads CASRDNYGYTF. CDR3 bases: TGTGCCAGCAGGGATAACTATGGCTACACCTTC.

The V call is TRBV5-1, the J call TRBJ1-6, with a possible D match to TRBD1 (5 bases). The V end was cut by 2 bases, the J end by 8 bases, with 14 bases between. This CDR3 spans 15 amino acids. CDR1 is SGHRS and CDR2 is YFSETQ in the germline V gene. CDR3 sequence reads: CASSFGGGGYSPLHF. CDR3 coding DNA: TGCGCCAGCAGCTTCGGGGGAGGTGGGTATTCACCCCTCCACTTT.

V usage is TRBV5-4 and J usage is TRBJ2-5; 9 bases match TRBD2. Trimming took 0 bases from V and 0 from J; bases not matched to a gene: 6. The CDR3 is made up of 17 amino acids. The V gene's germline CDR1 is SGHNT and CDR2 YYREEE (reference sequence). The CDR3 DNA reads TGTGCCAGCAGCTTGGTTTCACTAGCGGGTTACCAAGAGACCCAGTACTTC. The encoded protein is CASSLVSLAGYQETQYF.

This chain joins TRBV18 and TRBJ1-1, with D maybe TRBD1 (5 bases). The V and J ends lost 8 bases and 2 bases respectively, with 12 bases between them. Germline assignment: CDR1 KGHSH and CDR2 LQKENI. This CDR3 has 13 residues. The CDR3 region is CASLSQGNTEAFF. CDR3 DNA: TGTGCCAGCCTCTCCCAGGGTAACACTGAAGCTTTCTTT. Looking up the rest from reference TRBV18 and TRBJ1-1 gives the full variable domain: NAGVMQNPRHLVRRRGQEARLRCSPMKGHSHVYWYRQLPEEGLKFMVYLQKENIIDESGMPKERFSAEFPKEGPSILRIQQVVRGDSAAYFCASLSQGNTEAFFGQGTRLTVV.

There are a few counts of this clone. The chain has TRBV30 and TRBJ2-7; weak D call: TRBD1 (6 bases). The CDR3 extends over 14 amino acids. V was shortened by 2 bases and J by 0 bases, with 11 bases between the two germline ends. The V gene's germline CDR1 is GTSNPN and CDR2 SVGIG (reference sequence). CDR3 protein: CAWSSGAGSYEQYF. The CDR3 coding sequence is TGTGCCTGGAGTTCAGGGGCGGGCTCCTACGAGCAGTACTTC.

This clone was seen once. This rearrangement joins TRBV10-3 to TRBJ1-3; 10 nucleotides match TRBD1. Looked up from germline, CDR1 is ENHRY and CDR2 is SYGVKD. This CDR3 contains 13 residues. The junction had 5 bases not matched to a gene; V was cut back by 6 bases and J by 9 bases. Written as DNA, the CDR3 is TGTGCCATCAGGGGACAGGGGAAGACCACCATATATTTT. Its protein is CAIRGQGKTTIYF.

The chain employs TRBV5-8 and TRBJ2-7, with TRBD1 matching over 8 bases. The germline V gene has CDR1 SGHTS and CDR2 YDEGEE. V shed 4 bases and J 3 bases; nucleotides not matched to a gene: 9. The CDR3 spans 15 residues. In DNA, the CDR3 is TGTGCCAGCAGCCCCCCCAGAGACAGGGGCTACGAGCAGTACTTC. Amino acid sequence: CASSPPRDRGYEQYF. Using reference TRBV5-8 and TRBJ2-7 for the parts outside the CDR3, the full variable domain is EAGVTQSPTHLIKTRGQQATLRCSPISGHTSVYWYQQALGLGLQFLLWYDEGEERNRGNFPPRFSGRQFPNYSSELNVNALELEDSALYLCASSPPRDRGYEQYFGPGTRLTVT.

On this clone itself: The junction differs from germline at one of its ends, possibly a read error. The chain combines TRBV18 with TRBJ2-7; D is unresolved. This CDR3 region has 13 residues. From germline, CDR1 is KGHSH and CDR2 LQKENI. CDR3 loop: CASSPPSARSMHF. CDR3 coding DNA: TGTGCCAGCTCACCCCCCTCCGCGCGCTCCATGCACTTC.

This clone was counted ten times or more. The rearrangement uses TRBV11-2 and TRBJ2-1; D is uncertain. Germline V lookup: CDR1 SGHAT, CDR2 FQNNGV. The CDR3 runs to 14 residues. V was pared by 3 bases and J by 7 bases, with 13 bases between. CDR3 amino acids: CASSFSLASNEQFF. The CDR3 DNA follows: TGTGCCAGCAGCTTCTCCCTGGCGAGTAATGAGCAGTTCTTC.

Here the CDR3 reads CASSLGSNQPQYF. CDR3 nucleotides: TGTGCCAGCAGTTTGGGAAGCAATCAGCCCCAGTATTTT. V gene TRBV27 combines with J gene TRBJ1-5; no reliable D call. Judging by the DNA end, TRBJ2-3 fits better; the J call may be wrong. The length of the CDR3 is 13 residues. The V gene's germline CDR1 is MNHEY and CDR2 SMNVEV (reference sequence).

The V gene is TRBV10-3, the J gene TRBJ1-1; the D is unclear. The CDR3 totals 13 residues. Trimming pared 8 bases from V and 3 bases from J, leaving 13 bases between. Germline loops: CDR1 ENHRY, CDR2 SYGVKD. CDR3 nucleotides: TGTGCCATCGCTCGCGAAGACTACACTGAAGCTTTCTTT. Translated: CAIAREDYTEAFF.

The chain employs TRBV9 and TRBJ2-2; D uncertain. CDR3 length equals 13 residues. V lost 4 bases to trimming and J lost 6 bases, with 10 bases between them. CDR1 SGDLS and CDR2 YYNGEE come from the germline V gene. CDR3 protein: CASSLLEAGELFF. The CDR3 bases are TGTGCCAGCAGCCTCCTTGAGGCCGGGGAGCTGTTTTTT.

This clone was seen a handful of times. The CDR3 sequence is CASSLSGKYGYTF. The CDR3 DNA reads as TGTGCCAGCAGCTTATCTGGGAAGTATGGCTACACCTTC. This chain joins TRBV7-9 and TRBJ1-2; no clear D. This CDR3 has 13 residues. With 2 bases removed from V and 5 bases from J, the gap between germline ends came to 9 bases. Germline lookup yields CDR1 SEHNR and CDR2 FQNEAQ (reference sequence).

The CDR3 here is CATLQAKDKNIQYF. DNA of the CDR3: TGTGCCACCTTACAAGCAAAGGACAAAAACATTCAGTACTTC. V is TRBV6-5 and J is TRBJ2-4; D unresolved. CDR3 length: 14 amino acids. Trimming cost V 10 bases and J 3 bases, with 16 bases left between them. The germline CDR1 and CDR2 sequences are MNHEY and SVGAGI.

The gene calls are TRBV19 and TRBJ1-5; TRBD1 matches 10 bases. The CDR3 extends over 18 amino acids. Germline loops: CDR1 LNHDA, CDR2 SQIVND (reference sequence). V shed 6 bases, J shed 0 bases, and the junction held 11 bases outside the gene matches. CDR3 amino acids: CASSWTGGIQYSNQPQHF. In DNA form, the CDR3 reads TGTGCCAGTAGCTGGACAGGGGGAATTCAGTATAGCAATCAGCCCCAGCATTTT.

The J gene is TRBJ2-3, the V gene TRBV29-1; D tentatively reads TRBD1 or TRBD2 (5 bases each). The germline V gene encodes CDR1 SQVTM and CDR2 ANQGSEA. The V gene lost 8 bases and the J gene lost 2 bases, with 11 bases spanning the gap. The CDR3 extends over 12 amino acids. CDR3 nucleotides: TGCAGCTCGGGACGGTCCACAGATACGCAGTATTTT. Protein: CSSGRSTDTQYF.

The chain employs TRBV19 and TRBJ1-5, with 7 bases identical to TRBD1. The CDR3 extends over 15 amino acids. The junction had 10 bases not matched to a gene; V was cut back by 6 bases and J by 5 bases. CDR1 and CDR2 (germline): LNHDA, SQIVND (reference sequence). Here the CDR3 reads CASRSGTVTHQPQHF. CDR3 nucleotides: TGTGCCAGTAGGAGCGGGACAGTCACACATCAGCCCCAGCATTTT.

The chain uses TRBV6-5 and TRBJ2-3, with a possible D match to TRBD2 (5 bases). Trimming removed 8 bases from V and 6 bases from J, with 15 bases in between. In germline, CDR1 is MNHEY, CDR2 SVGAGI. This CDR3 is built from 13 residues. The CDR3 sequence is CASRDVSMDTQYF. As DNA, the CDR3 is TGTGCCAGCCGGGATGTCTCGATGGATACGCAGTATTTT.

The V gene is TRBV2, the J gene TRBJ2-1, with TRBD1 as a possible D gene (5 bases). Germline assignment: CDR1 SNHLY and CDR2 FYNNEI. This CDR3 has 13 residues. Trimming stripped 7 bases from V and 3 bases from J, with 10 bases between. CDR3 sequence (DNA): TGTGCCAGCAAAGGGGCCAGCTACAATGAGCAGTTCTTC. Its protein product is CASKGASYNEQFF.

This chain joins TRBV19 and TRBJ2-7, with TRBD2 identical over 7 bases. The CDR3 covers 14 residues. The V segment lost 6 bases and the J segment 5 bases; nucleotides outside the gene matches: 10. Per the germline V gene, CDR1 is LNHDA and CDR2 is SQIVND (reference sequence). The CDR3 sequence is CASSHWEGIHEQYF. The CDR3 nucleotides are TGTGCCAGTAGCCACTGGGAGGGGATCCACGAGCAGTACTTC.

This chain connects TRBV30 to TRBJ1-1; unclear D gene. The CDR3 consists of 13 residues. Trimming removed 2 bases from V and 2 bases from J, with 9 bases in between. Germline V gene data show CDR1 as GTSNPN and CDR2 as SVGIG (reference sequence). CDR3 DNA sequence: TGTGCCTGGAGTCGAAATTTCAACACTGAAGCTTTCTTT. This encodes CAWSRNFNTEAFF.

This chain links TRBV5-6 with TRBJ2-4; D call uncertain. The CDR3 consists of 16 residues. V was shortened by 1 base and J by 6 bases, with 17 bases between the two germline ends. CDR1 is SGHDT, CDR2 YYEEEE, per germline. The CDR3: CASSLRMRHLGNIQYF. The CDR3 nucleotides read TGTGCCAGCAGCTTGAGGATGCGGCACCTGGGAAACATTCAGTACTTC.

The chain combines TRBV7-2 with TRBJ1-1, with D tentatively TRBD1 (6 bases). Trimming pared 5 bases from V and 0 bases from J, leaving 13 bases between. In germline, CDR1 is SGHTA, CDR2 FQGNSA. This CDR3 is 15 amino acids long. This CDR3 reads CASSHGGGMNTEAFF. The CDR3 bases are TGTGCCAGCAGCCACGGGGGCGGAATGAACACTGAAGCTTTCTTT.

The chain joins TRBV4-3 to TRBJ2-1; D is possibly TRBD1 (5 bases). Trimming took 0 bases from V and 12 from J, leaving 12 bases between them. CDR1 LGHNA and CDR2 YSLEER come from the germline V gene. This CDR3 has 13 amino acids. The CDR3 coding sequence is TGCGCCAGCAGCCAAGATGTCAGGGAACGGCAGTTCTTC. Translation gives CASSQDVRERQFF.

CDR3 bases: TGTGCCTGGAGTGTACCTCCGGCAGGGGAAAGAGGGACTGAAGCTTTCTTT. This translates into CAWSVPPAGERGTEAFF. The chain employs TRBV30 and TRBJ1-1, with D possibly matching TRBD1 (6 bases). The germline gives CDR1 GTSNPN, CDR2 SVGIG (reference sequence). V shed 0 bases and J shed 5 bases, with 22 bases lying between them. This CDR3 has 17 amino acids.

This clone was observed a handful of times. The V and J genes are TRBV30 and TRBJ2-7; TRBD2 matches 8 bases. The germline gives CDR1 GTSNPN, CDR2 SVGIG (reference sequence). The CDR3 has 14 amino acids. The J segment lost 2 bases and the V segment lost 0 bases, leaving 3 bases of the junction unmatched. Here the CDR3 DNA reads TGTGCCTGGAGTGTAATTAGCGGGGCCTACGAGCAGTACTTC. This encodes CAWSVISGAYEQYF.